The entry below describes one T cell receptor beta chain. The antigen remains undetermined. Running of the assay took place at deep level. As handled by the study authors: There were no quality scores in the junction-only immunoSEQ sequences, so filtering differed. Repertoires were generated with immunoSEQ multiplex PCR, while TCRdb's copy carries only in-frame clones and drops some. V, J and clone size are those of that table, while D and trimming were read from the DNA. In the table there are about 2 million clones, roughly 95% of which are singletons. This entry belongs to a study of shared clonotypes between healthy human individuals. On the study more broadly: Per donor, CD8 memory used one plate, CD8 naive used two, CD4 memory used three and CD4 naive used three. Findings and caveats of the study: Clonotypes which were not shared had lower generation probabilities than clonotypes that all four donors shared.

There are 15 residues in the CDR3. The germline gives CDR1 LGHNA, CDR2 YSLEER. V lost 0 bases and J lost 3, with 12 bases in between. The sequencing sample was made of naive CD4+ T cells sorted from blood. The subset here: CD45RA+ positively selected. This rearrangement joins TRBV4-3 to TRBJ2-7; the D gene is possibly TRBD1 (5 bases). The receptor's source is a man aged 18 to 29 in good health. The CDR3 sequence is CASSQDRWGIYEQYF. CDR3 nucleotide sequence: TGCGCCAGCAGCCAAGATAGATGGGGCATCTACGAGCAGTACTTC.